What follows are 23 T cell receptor beta chains derived from one specimen sequenced in a study of PD-L1 blockade in urothelial cancer. Time point indicated: pretreatment peripheral blood. The table came from immunoSEQ multiplex PCR; TCRdb's copy has only in-frame clones and leaves some out. In the table there are 100,000 to 150,000 clones, 65% to 85% of which are singletons. The material was PBMCs, obtained around atezolizumab (anti-PD-L1) treatment. The origin of the receptors is a man aged 45-65 years with urothelial cancer.

In this sample, this clone turned up a few times. This chain uses TRBV19 with TRBJ2-4; 7 bases fit TRBD2. Germline CDR1 LNHDA, CDR2 SQIVND (reference sequence). The junction had 5 bases not matched to a gene; V was cut back by 3 bases and J by 0 bases. The CDR3 loop spans 16 amino acids. The DNA of the CDR3 is TGTGCCAGTAGTATGGGGGGGTTCCTAGCCAAAAACATTCAGTACTTC. It translates to CASSMGGFLAKNIQYF.

The rearrangement uses TRBV6-1 and TRBJ2-7; TRBD2 aligns across 7 bases. Germline loops: CDR1 MNHNS, CDR2 SASEGT. J gave up 3 bases and V 6 bases, and 8 bases lay outside the gene matches. The length of the CDR3 is 14 residues. CDR3 residues: CASRGERGNYEQYF. CDR3 DNA sequence: TGTGCCAGCAGGGGGGAGCGGGGCAACTACGAGCAGTACTTC.

The chain carries TRBV11-1 and TRBJ2-5; TRBD1 aligns across 7 bases. There are 13 residues in the CDR3. Germline CDR1 reads SGHAT; CDR2 reads FQDESV (reference sequence). With V trimmed by 8 bases and J by 4 bases, 7 bases remained unmatched. The CDR3 bases are TGTGCCAGCGGAGACAGGGTTCCAGAGACCCAGTACTTC. As protein: CASGDRVPETQYF.

As DNA, the CDR3 is TGTGCCAGCAGACGACAAGGGGGTGACTATGGCTACACCTTC. Its translation: CASRRQGGDYGYTF. The rearrangement uses TRBV28 and TRBJ1-2; tentatively, D is TRBD1 (6 bases). V gave up 6 bases and J gave up 3 bases, with 14 bases separating them. Germline CDR1 and CDR2: MDHEN and SYDVKM. The CDR3 contains 14 residues.

The CDR3 nucleotides are TGTGCTACTAGCTTAATGGGGGATACGCAGTATTTT. As protein: CATSLMGDTQYF. V usage is TRBV19 and J usage is TRBJ2-3; D might be TRBD2 (6 bases). The CDR3 is 12 amino acids. Germline CDR1 is LNHDA and CDR2 is SQIVND (reference sequence).

This clone was seen only once. The chain combines TRBV5-1 with TRBJ2-1; 10 nucleotides line up with TRBD2. This CDR3 comprises 16 residues. Germline V gives CDR1 SGHRS, CDR2 YFSETQ. Trimming removed 1 base from V and 7 bases from J; junction bases left unmatched: 8. CDR3 loop: CASSLSVAGGMNEQFF. The CDR3, as DNA: TGCGCCAGCAGCTTGTCAGTAGCGGGAGGAATGAATGAGCAGTTCTTC. The whole variable domain, remainder taken from reference TRBV5-1 and TRBJ2-1, is KAGVTQTPRYLIKTRGQQVTLSCSPISGHRSVSWYQQTPGQGLQFLFEYFSETQRNKGNFPGRFSGRQFSNSRSEMNVSTLELGDSALYLCASSLSVAGGMNEQFFGPGTRLTVL.

The J gene is TRBJ1-1, the V gene TRBV28, with 7 positions matching TRBD1. The CDR3 loop spans 15 amino acids. The junction had 7 bases not matched to a gene; V was cut back by 2 bases and J by 4 bases. CDR1 and CDR2 from the germline V gene are MDHEN and SYDVKM. The CDR3 sequence is CASSLGLTGVTEAFF. CDR3 in DNA: TGTGCCAGCAGTTTAGGACTAACAGGGGTCACTGAAGCTTTCTTT.

This chain uses TRBV10-2 with TRBJ2-7; D is uncertain. V was trimmed by 0 bases and J by 2 bases, leaving 5 bases between them. CDR3 length: 13 residues. CDR1 is WSHSY, CDR2 SAAADI, per germline. The CDR3 is CASSESSTYEQYF. The CDR3 coding sequence is TGCGCCAGCAGTGAGTCCAGTACCTACGAGCAGTACTTC.

The V gene is TRBV28, the J gene TRBJ2-3; 7 positions match TRBD1. Trimming took 4 bases from V and 2 from J; bases not matched to a gene: 15. The CDR3 spans 18 residues. Germline CDR1 MDHEN, CDR2 SYDVKM. CDR3 in DNA: TGTGCCAGCAGTTCAAACCCCGGGACAGAGAAAAACACAGATACGCAGTATTTT. It yields the protein CASSSNPGTEKNTDTQYF.

This chain uses TRBV2 with TRBJ1-5, with D possibly matching TRBD1 (5 bases). The V gene lost 5 bases and the J gene lost 0 bases, with 11 bases spanning the gap. Germline V lookup: CDR1 SNHLY, CDR2 FYNNEI. The CDR3 length is 15 residues. CDR3 in amino acids: CASSTQGYSNQPQHF. The DNA of the CDR3 is TGTGCCAGCAGTACTCAGGGATATAGCAATCAGCCCCAGCATTTT.

This clone appeared once. In nucleotides, the CDR3 is TGTGCCAGCTTTTCGCAACAGGGTATTTTTCGCGAGCAGTACTTC. Translation: CASFSQQGIFREQYF. This rearrangement joins TRBV28 to TRBJ2-7; D may be TRBD1 (6 bases). With 8 bases removed from V and 6 bases from J, the gap between germline ends came to 23 bases. Germline values: CDR1 MDHEN, CDR2 SYDVKM. CDR3 length: 15 residues.

The chain carries TRBV14 and TRBJ1-2; possibly TRBD1 for D (6 bases). This CDR3 is 15 amino acids long. Germline CDR1 SGHDN, CDR2 FVKESK. V gave up 4 bases and J gave up 8 bases, with 20 bases separating them. The CDR3 loop reads CASSRFTGFESGYTF. The CDR3 DNA reads as TGTGCCAGCAGCCGATTTACAGGGTTTGAAAGCGGCTACACCTTC.

This clone turned up a few times. The gene calls are TRBV5-8 and TRBJ1-5, with no clear D. V was clipped by 1 base and J by 4 bases, with 3 bases between them. The germline V gene has CDR1 SGHTS and CDR2 YDEGEE. CDR3 length: 12 amino acids. CDR3 in DNA: TGTGCCAGCAGCTTGCCGAATCAGCCCCAGCATTTT. It encodes CASSLPNQPQHF.

The V call is TRBV9, the J call TRBJ1-2; D uncertain. This CDR3 comprises 15 residues. Trimming shortened V by 0 bases and J by 2 bases, and 11 bases separated the two germline ends. In germline, CDR1 is SGDLS, CDR2 YYNGEE. The CDR3 sequence: CASSVGMEVNYGYTF. The CDR3 nucleotides read TGTGCCAGCAGCGTAGGGATGGAGGTGAACTATGGCTACACCTTC.

The chain carries TRBV7-2 and TRBJ1-1, with unresolved D. The CDR3 runs 14 residues. CDR1 and CDR2 from the germline V gene are SGHTA and FQGNSA. Between the trimmed V and J ends, which lost 5 bases and 6 bases, there was a span of 16 bases. CDR3 in DNA: TGTGCCAGCAGCCCGATGATACAGCTTCCTGAAGCTTTCTTT. Protein product: CASSPMIQLPEAFF. Filled out from reference TRBV7-2 and TRBJ1-1, the complete variable domain reads GAGVSQSPSNKVTEKGKDVELRCDPISGHTALYWYRQSLGQGLEFLIYFQGNSAPDKSGLPSDRFSAERTGGSVSTLTIQRTQQEDSAVYLCASSPMIQLPEAFFGQGTRLTVV.

This rearrangement joins TRBV19 to TRBJ1-2; 10 bases map to TRBD1. With 3 bases clipped from V and 7 bases from J, the junction kept 5 bases outside the gene matches. CDR1 LNHDA and CDR2 SQIVND come from the germline V gene (reference sequence). There are 14 residues in the CDR3. CDR3 DNA: TGTGCCAGTAGTATCCGGGACAGGGGACGTGGCTACACCTTC. As protein: CASSIRDRGRGYTF.

J is TRBJ2-3 and V is TRBV7-3; tentatively, D is TRBD2 (5 bases). Deletions cut 5 bases from V and 0 bases from J, with 18 bases between. CDR3 length: 17 amino acids. Germline-derived CDR1 and CDR2 are SGHTA and FQGTGA. The CDR3 nucleotides are TGTGCCAGCAGCCCACAGTGGGGAGTAGCTAGCACAGATACGCAGTATTTT. It yields the protein CASSPQWGVASTDTQYF.

The chain employs TRBV2 and TRBJ2-1, with D unresolved. CDR1 SNHLY and CDR2 FYNNEI come from the germline V gene. Trimming removed 8 bases at V and 0 bases at J, with 14 bases between. The CDR3 runs to 15 residues. The CDR3 region is CASAALADSYNEQFF. The CDR3 nucleotides read TGTGCCAGCGCTGCTCTGGCTGACTCCTACAATGAGCAGTTCTTC.

The rearrangement joins TRBV6-6 to TRBJ2-2, with D hard to call. The germline gives CDR1 MNHNY, CDR2 SVGAGI (reference sequence). Trimming removed 8 bases from V and 1 base from J, with 8 bases in between. The CDR3 is 13 residues long. The CDR3 loop reads CASLSGNTGELFF. CDR3 DNA sequence: TGTGCCAGCCTTAGTGGGAACACCGGGGAGCTGTTTTTT.

V is TRBV7-9 and J is TRBJ1-4; D not certain. The CDR3 consists of 14 residues. Germline loops: CDR1 SEHNR, CDR2 FQNEAQ (reference sequence). V was pared by 2 bases and J by 3 bases, with 7 bases between. CDR3 in DNA: TGTGCCAGCAGCTTAAACGGTCCTAATGAAAAACTGTTTTTT. Protein: CASSLNGPNEKLFF.

This chain's CDR3 is CASSLGLLNTGELFF. In DNA form, the CDR3 reads TGTGCCAGCAGTTTAGGTTTACTGAACACCGGGGAGCTGTTTTTT. The V call is TRBV27, the J call TRBJ2-2, with D hard to call. The CDR3 is 15 residues long. Germline loops: CDR1 MNHEY, CDR2 SMNVEV (reference sequence). With 2 bases removed from V and 1 base from J, the gap between germline ends came to 8 bases.

The chain is built from TRBV5-1 and TRBJ2-7; perhaps TRBD2 as D (6 bases). Germline CDR1 is SGHRS and CDR2 is YFSETQ. V was pared by 1 base and J by 1 base, with 12 bases between. This CDR3 has 15 amino acids. This CDR3 is CASSLNSGPSYEQYF. CDR3 DNA sequence: TGCGCCAGCAGCTTGAATAGCGGCCCTTCCTACGAGCAGTACTTC. Combining the CDR3 with reference TRBV5-1 and TRBJ2-7 gives the whole variable domain KAGVTQTPRYLIKTRGQQVTLSCSPISGHRSVSWYQQTPGQGLQFLFEYFSETQRNKGNFPGRFSGRQFSNSRSEMNVSTLELGDSALYLCASSLNSGPSYEQYFGPGTRLTVT.

This clone was seen just once. In DNA form, the CDR3 reads TGTGCCTGGAGTAGGCCGGGGGCCATTAGCGGGAGAATCTCCTACGAGCAGTACTTC. As protein: CAWSRPGAISGRISYEQYF. The chain couples TRBV30 to TRBJ2-7; 9 bases align to TRBD2. The J segment lost 0 bases and the V segment lost 2 bases, leaving 17 bases of the junction unmatched. The CDR3 is made up of 19 amino acids. CDR1 and CDR2 (germline): GTSNPN, SVGIG (reference sequence).